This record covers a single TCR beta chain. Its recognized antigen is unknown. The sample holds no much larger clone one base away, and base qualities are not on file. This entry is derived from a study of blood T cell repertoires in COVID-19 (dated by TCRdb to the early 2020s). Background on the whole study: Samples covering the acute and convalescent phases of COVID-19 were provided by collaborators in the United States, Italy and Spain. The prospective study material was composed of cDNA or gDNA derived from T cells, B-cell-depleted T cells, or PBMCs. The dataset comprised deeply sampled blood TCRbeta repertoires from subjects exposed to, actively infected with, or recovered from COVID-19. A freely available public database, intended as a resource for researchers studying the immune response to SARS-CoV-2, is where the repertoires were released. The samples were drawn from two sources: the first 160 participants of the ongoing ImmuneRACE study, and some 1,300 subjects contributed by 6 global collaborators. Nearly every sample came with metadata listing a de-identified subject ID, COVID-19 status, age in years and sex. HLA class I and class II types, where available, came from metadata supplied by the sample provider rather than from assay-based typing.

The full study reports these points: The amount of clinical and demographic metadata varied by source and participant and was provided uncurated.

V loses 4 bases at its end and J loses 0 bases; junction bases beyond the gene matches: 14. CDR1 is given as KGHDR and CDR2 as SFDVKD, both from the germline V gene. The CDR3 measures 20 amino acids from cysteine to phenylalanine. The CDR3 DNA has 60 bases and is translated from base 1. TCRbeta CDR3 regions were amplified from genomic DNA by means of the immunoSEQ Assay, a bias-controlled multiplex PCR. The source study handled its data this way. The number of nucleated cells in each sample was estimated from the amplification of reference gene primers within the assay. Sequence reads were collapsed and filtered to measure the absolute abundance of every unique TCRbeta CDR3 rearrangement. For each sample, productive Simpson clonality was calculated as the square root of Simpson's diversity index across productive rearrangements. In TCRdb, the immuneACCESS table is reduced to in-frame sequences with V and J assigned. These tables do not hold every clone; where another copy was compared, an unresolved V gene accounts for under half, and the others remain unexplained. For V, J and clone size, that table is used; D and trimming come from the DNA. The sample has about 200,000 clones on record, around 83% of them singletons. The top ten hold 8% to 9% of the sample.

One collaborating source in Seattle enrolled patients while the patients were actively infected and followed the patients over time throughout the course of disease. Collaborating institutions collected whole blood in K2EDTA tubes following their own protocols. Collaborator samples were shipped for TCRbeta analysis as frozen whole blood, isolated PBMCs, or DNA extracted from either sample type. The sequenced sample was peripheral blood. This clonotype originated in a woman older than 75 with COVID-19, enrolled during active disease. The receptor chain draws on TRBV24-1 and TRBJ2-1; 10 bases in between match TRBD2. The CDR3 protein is CATSDDRLAGGGSSYNEQFF. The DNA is TGTGCCACCAGTGACGATAGACTAGCGGGCGGCGGGAGCTCCTACAATGAGCAGTTCTTC.